These 9 T cell receptor beta chains share one sample of origin, sequenced in a study of blood T cell repertoires in COVID-19. Only in-frame clones appear in the TCRdb table, and some are missing; sequencing was by immunoSEQ multiplex PCR. Among over 150,000 clones listed, roughly four fifths were seen once. The sequenced sample consisted of peripheral blood. The receptors were gathered from an elderly woman with acute or convalescent COVID-19.

The chain couples TRBV9 to TRBJ2-2; D gene unclear. The CDR3 spans 12 residues. V was pared by 2 bases and J by 5 bases, with 4 bases between. CDR1 and CDR2 (germline): SGDLS, YYNGEE. The CDR3 loop reads CASSVRTGELFF. The CDR3, as DNA: TGTGCCAGCAGCGTGAGGACCGGGGAGCTGTTTTTT.

The chain is built from TRBV6-5 and TRBJ1-1, with D possibly being TRBD1 (5 bases). Trimming left V 0 bases short and J 8 bases short, with 13 bases between. This CDR3 spans 14 amino acids. Per germline, CDR1 MNHEY and CDR2 SVGAGI. The CDR3 nucleotides are TGTGCCAGCAGTTACTCGAAGGCAGGGTTCGAAGCTTTCTTT. It translates to CASSYSKAGFEAFF.

This chain links TRBV19 with TRBJ2-1; TRBD1 matches 12 bases. The CDR3 sequence is 16 residues long. Germline assignment: CDR1 LNHDA and CDR2 SQIVND (reference sequence). The V and J ends lost 6 bases and 2 bases, in that order; junction bases with no gene match: 5. The chain's CDR3 is CASRSGTGGAYNEQFF. Here the CDR3 DNA reads TGTGCCAGTAGATCCGGGACAGGGGGCGCCTACAATGAGCAGTTCTTC. The whole variable domain, remainder taken from reference TRBV19 and TRBJ2-1, is DGGITQSPKYLFRKEGQNVTLSCEQNLNHDAMYWYRQDPGQGLRLIYYSQIVNDFQKGDIAEGYSVSREKKESFPLTVTSAQKNPTAFYLCASRSGTGGAYNEQFFGPGTRLTVL.

The V and J genes are TRBV6-5 and TRBJ2-7; 7 nucleotides align to TRBD2. This CDR3 region has 14 residues. The J segment lost 3 bases and the V segment lost 6 bases, leaving 8 bases of the junction unmatched. Germline V CDR1 and CDR2: MNHEY, SVGAGI. DNA for the CDR3: TGTGCCAGCAGCCCCTCCGGGGGGTACTACGAGCAGTACTTC. Translating it yields CASSPSGGYYEQYF.

The chain links TRBV6-5 to TRBJ1-1, with D unclear. The V end lost 7 bases, the J end lost 1 base, and 10 bases lay between the germline ends. The CDR3 covers 13 residues. Looked up from germline, CDR1 is MNHEY and CDR2 is SVGAGI. CDR3 protein: CASTLGRNTEAFF. DNA of the CDR3: TGTGCCAGCACGCTGGGCCGGAACACTGAAGCTTTCTTT.

In this sample, this clone turned up a few times. The V gene is TRBV5-5, the J gene TRBJ1-2, with 9 bases identical to TRBD1. Germline V gene sequence: CDR1 SGHKS, CDR2 YYEKEE (reference sequence). This CDR3 has 16 residues. Trimming took 6 bases from V and 6 from J; bases not matched to a gene: 15. CDR3: CASTLPRTGVSDGYTF. CDR3 nucleotide sequence: TGTGCCAGCACCCTGCCGCGGACAGGGGTTTCGGATGGCTACACCTTC.

The chain carries TRBV9 and TRBJ1-6, with TRBD1 as a possible D gene (5 bases). CDR3 length equals 16 residues. V gave up 3 bases and J gave up 8 bases, with 18 bases separating them. Germline V gene lookup returns CDR1 SGDLS and CDR2 YYNGEE. The CDR3 region has the DNA TGTGCCAGCAGCGCGGGAGGGGAATTGATGGATTCACCCCTCCACTTT. Amino acid sequence: CASSAGGELMDSPLHF.

V and J are TRBV6-6 and TRBJ1-5; 8 bases match TRBD1. This CDR3 region has 16 residues. Germline values: CDR1 MNHNY, CDR2 SVGAGI (reference sequence). V shed 5 bases and J 5 bases; nucleotides not matched to a gene: 11. The CDR3 loop reads CASSTDGQGHDQPQHF. For the CDR3, the DNA is TGTGCCAGCAGTACCGACGGACAGGGCCATGATCAGCCCCAGCATTTT.

V is TRBV19 and J is TRBJ2-3; the D gene is possibly TRBD2 (6 bases). V dropped 3 bases and J dropped 5 bases, with 12 bases sitting between them. Germline CDR1 and CDR2: LNHDA and SQIVND (reference sequence). The CDR3 covers 14 residues. The CDR3 loop reads CASSIGTPVDTQYF. CDR3 DNA: TGTGCCAGTAGTATCGGGACTCCTGTAGATACGCAGTATTTT.